The next 22 T cell receptor beta chains were all read from a single sample in a study of T cells in Graves' hyperthyroidism and ophthalmopathy. Template material for amplifying TCR beta CDR3 regions consisted of RNA transcripts. The HTBI primer set served for first-round RT-PCR of the TCR CDR3. TCRdb re-called the multiplex PCR reads through MiXCR, storing one row per CDR3 protein. The sample has fewer than 650,000 distinct CDR3 sequences, 14% seen once; the top ten hold more than 4.5%. Sequenced material: blood. The receptors come from a woman aged 30 to 39 with Graves' hyperthyroidism that later progressed to Graves' ophthalmopathy.

The rearrangement uses TRBV28 and TRBJ1-2; 9 bases line up with TRBD1. This CDR3 region has 17 residues. Germline-derived CDR1 and CDR2 are MDHEN and SYDVKM. The ends lost 2 bases at V and 2 bases at J; junction bases unmatched: 9. The CDR3 bases are TGTGCCAGCAGTTTAAGCGGTGGAGGACAGGGGAACTATGGCTACACCTTC. This encodes CASSLSGGGQGNYGYTF.

The chain employs TRBV3-1 and TRBJ2-1, with 9 bases that match TRBD2. The CDR3 is made up of 15 amino acids. V was clipped by 2 bases and J by 5 bases; unmatched bases: 4. Germline V lookup: CDR1 LGHDT, CDR2 YNNKEL (reference sequence). The CDR3 coding sequence is TGTGCCAGCAGCCAACGGCGGGAGGGTAACAATGAGCAGTTCTTC. Its translation: CASSQRREGNNEQFF.

This clonotype occurred a few times. The chain has TRBV11-3 and TRBJ2-1; 11 bases line up with TRBD2. Looked up from germline, CDR1 is SGHNT and CDR2 is YENEEA. The CDR3 runs 18 residues. The ends lost 5 bases at V and 7 bases at J; junction bases unmatched: 16. The CDR3 protein is CASSKEGTSGFNWNEQFF. The CDR3 DNA reads as TGTGCCAGCAGCAAGGAGGGGACTAGCGGATTTAATTGGAATGAGCAGTTCTTC.

This clonotype was seen at least ten times. The genes are TRBV27 and TRBJ1-2; D gene ambiguous. V dropped 6 bases and J dropped 0 bases, with 11 bases sitting between them. The germline gives CDR1 MNHEY, CDR2 SMNVEV (reference sequence). The CDR3 length is 14 residues. CDR3 amino acids: CASRPAPANYGYTF. The CDR3 nucleotides read TGTGCCAGCAGACCTGCGCCAGCTAACTATGGCTACACCTTC.

The sample holds many counts of this clonotype. The chain couples TRBV12-3 or TRBV12-4 to TRBJ2-1; 7 bases are a match to TRBD2. CDR3 length: 15 amino acids. The V and J ends lost 6 bases and 5 bases, in that order; junction bases with no gene match: 10. In nucleotides, the CDR3 is TGTGCCAGCAGGGAAAAGCGGGGCTTTAACAATGAGCAGTTCTTC. Translating it yields CASREKRGFNNEQFF.

This sequence joins TRBV20-1 and TRBJ1-6, with D maybe TRBD1 (5 bases). Germline CDR1 and CDR2: DFQATT and SNEGSKA (reference sequence). Trimming shortened V by 4 bases and J by 10 bases, and 26 bases separated the two germline ends. This CDR3 contains 17 residues. The CDR3 loop is CSAKEFRVRVVGSPLHF. As DNA, the CDR3 is TGCAGTGCTAAGGAGTTTAGGGTCAGGGTCGTAGGGTCACCCCTCCACTTT.

This clonotype has a count of ten or more. The chain joins TRBV6-2 or TRBV6-3 to TRBJ2-1; D remains ambiguous. From germline, CDR1 is MNHEY and CDR2 SVGEGT. The CDR3 extends over 14 amino acids. Trimming stripped 2 bases from V and 10 bases from J, with 15 bases between. The CDR3 protein is CASSYNPLGNEQFF. CDR3 nucleotides: TGTGCCAGCAGTTACAACCCCCTGGGGAACGAGCAGTTCTTC.

This clonotype was seen at least ten times. The chain uses TRBV15 and TRBJ2-1, with 12 bases matching TRBD2. V dropped 0 bases and J dropped 12; count of bases not matched to a gene: 9. There are 16 residues in the CDR3. The germline V gene has CDR1 LNHNV and CDR2 YYDKDF (reference sequence). As DNA, the CDR3 is TGTGCCACCAGCAGAGATCTGGGGACTAGCGGGTTTGGGCAGTTCTTC. The encoded protein is CATSRDLGTSGFGQFF.

This clonotype was detected many times. The V and J genes are TRBV28 and TRBJ1-5; 9 bases line up with TRBD1. This CDR3 is 15 amino acids long. CDR1 is MDHEN and CDR2 is SYDVKM in the germline V gene. V dropped 6 bases and J dropped 6; count of bases not matched to a gene: 9. As DNA, the CDR3 is TGTGCCAGCAGCCCAGGGACAGGGATATTTCAGCCCCAGCATTTT. Its translation: CASSPGTGIFQPQHF.

This chain links TRBV5-1 with TRBJ2-7, with D tentatively TRBD2 (6 bases). This CDR3 is 14 amino acids long. With 0 bases removed from V and 2 bases from J, the gap between germline ends came to 9 bases. The germline CDR1 and CDR2 sequences are SGHRS and YFSETQ. The CDR3: CASSLERGTYEQYF. CDR3 coding DNA: TGCGCCAGCAGCTTGGAACGCGGGACCTACGAGCAGTACTTC.

In this sample, this clonotype turned up a few times. The chain uses TRBV4-1 and TRBJ2-7, with D possibly matching TRBD1 (6 bases). Trimming stripped 7 bases from V and 0 bases from J, with 25 bases between. Germline V gene lookup returns CDR1 MGHRA and CDR2 YSYEKL. CDR3 length: 18 amino acids. The chain's CDR3 is CASTLGPVGADNSYEQYF. The CDR3 nucleotides are TGCGCCAGCACTTTAGGCCCGGTGGGGGCAGATAACTCCTACGAGCAGTACTTC.

The chain carries TRBV19 and TRBJ2-1, with 11 positions matching TRBD2. Germline V lookup: CDR1 LNHDA, CDR2 SQIVND (reference sequence). The CDR3 has 13 amino acids. Trimming cost V 10 bases and J 3 bases; bases outside gene matches: 2. The CDR3 region has the DNA TGTGCCAAAACTAGCGGGAGCTACAATGAGCAGTTCTTC. The encoded protein is CAKTSGSYNEQFF.

This chain uses TRBV7-2 with TRBJ2-3; the D is unclear. Germline values: CDR1 SGHTA, CDR2 FQGNSA. The CDR3 runs 19 residues. Trimming cost V 1 base and J 0 bases, with 20 bases left between them. Here the CDR3 DNA reads TGTGCCAGCAGCTTAGAGAGTATAATGTGGTGGCAGAGCACAGATACGCAGTATTTT. This gives the protein CASSLESIMWWQSTDTQYF.

This clonotype was detected ten times or more. J is TRBJ2-4 and V is TRBV30; D ambiguous. The germline V and J ends were trimmed by 4 bases and 3 bases, with 10 bases remaining between them. Germline CDR1 GTSNPN, CDR2 SVGIG (reference sequence). The CDR3 consists of 13 residues. The CDR3 region has the DNA TGTGCCTGGAAACGGGTGGGCAAAAACATTCAGTACTTC. Translated, it gives CAWKRVGKNIQYF. Based on the CDR3 plus reference TRBV30 and TRBJ2-4, the full variable domain is SQTIHQWPATLVQPVGSPLSLECTVEGTSNPNLYWYRQAAGRGLQLLFYSVGIGQISSEVPQNLSASRPQDRQFILSSKKLLLSDSGFYLCAWKRVGKNIQYFGAGTRLSVL.

This chain connects TRBV3-1 to TRBJ2-2, with TRBD2 as a possible D gene (6 bases). Germline assignment: CDR1 LGHDT and CDR2 YNNKEL (reference sequence). The CDR3 covers 17 residues. Trimming stripped 4 bases from V and 5 bases from J, with 20 bases between. The CDR3 is CASSPTGRHGRTGELFF. The CDR3 coding sequence is TGTGCCAGCAGCCCCACGGGGAGGCATGGGAGAACCGGGGAGCTGTTTTTT.

The chain has TRBV27 and TRBJ1-2; TRBD1 aligns across 7 bases. This CDR3 region has 15 residues. J was trimmed by 4 bases and V by 5 bases; bases with no gene match: 10. Germline CDR1 MNHEY, CDR2 SMNVEV (reference sequence). The CDR3, as DNA: TGTGCCAGCAGTAGAGCACAGGGGTCAGGCTATGGCTACACCTTC. This sequence encodes CASSRAQGSGYGYTF.

This clonotype was observed a handful of times. V is TRBV9 and J is TRBJ2-1; 10 bases fit TRBD1. The V gene's germline CDR1 is SGDLS and CDR2 YYNGEE. V lost 3 bases to trimming and J lost 6 bases; unmatched junction nucleotides: 12. This CDR3 has 17 amino acids. CDR3 amino acids: CASSALFDRGLVNEQFF. The DNA for the CDR3 is TGTGCCAGCAGCGCACTTTTTGACAGGGGGCTAGTCAATGAGCAGTTCTTC.

This clonotype was counted many times. The gene calls are TRBV12-3 or TRBV12-4 and TRBJ1-2, with D perhaps matching TRBD1 (6 bases). V shed 8 bases and J shed 4 bases, with 20 bases lying between them. CDR3 length: 15 residues. CDR3 nucleotides: TGTGCCAGCGTACCTCTGGGGGGCTTGAGCTATGGCTACACCTTC. Amino acids: CASVPLGGLSYGYTF.

This clonotype was recorded many times. V and J are TRBV24-1 and TRBJ2-1, with D possibly TRBD2 on 5 matching bases. V was cut by 4 bases and J by 9 bases, with 18 bases left in between. From germline, CDR1 is KGHDR and CDR2 SFDVKD. The CDR3 spans 15 residues. The CDR3 loop is CATSDRGLLPFEQFF. The CDR3 bases are TGTGCCACCAGTGACCGAGGACTCCTCCCGTTTGAGCAGTTCTTC.

This clonotype was counted only a few times. V is TRBV7-8 and J is TRBJ2-2; 10 positions agree with TRBD2. The CDR3 runs 16 residues. The germline gives CDR1 SGHVS, CDR2 FQNEAQ. V was pared by 1 base and J by 7 bases, with 6 bases of the junction left unmatched. In nucleotides, the CDR3 is TGTGCCAGCAGCTTAGGCCTAGCGGGAGCTGACGGGGAGCTGTTTTTT. Encoded protein: CASSLGLAGADGELFF.

In regard to this clonotype: The final CDR3 position lacks the conserved phenylalanine or tryptophan, pointing to a likely read error. The chain is built from TRBV29-1 and TRBJ2-7; 8 bases map to TRBD2. J was trimmed by 4 bases and V by 7 bases; bases with no gene match: 6. Germline CDR1 SQVTM, CDR2 ANQGSEA. The CDR3 sequence is 12 residues long. Written as DNA, the CDR3 is TGCAGCGCGACTCTAGCGGGTTACGAGCAGTACCTC. Its protein is CSATLAGYEQYL.

This clonotype was detected only a few times. V and J are TRBV18 and TRBJ2-7; 7 nucleotides agree with TRBD1. With V trimmed by 5 bases and J by 2 bases, 3 bases remained unmatched. CDR1 and CDR2 from the germline V gene are KGHSH and LQKENI. This CDR3 has 13 amino acids. The CDR3 region has the DNA TGTGCCAGCTCAACGGGACAGACCTACGAGCAGTACTTC. Translated, it gives CASSTGQTYEQYF.